Below are 32 T cell receptor beta chains sequenced from a single sample in a study of tumor-infiltrating lymphocytes in primary liver carcinoma. Synthesis of TCR beta cDNA was carried out from approximately 0.55 ug total RNA with a constant-region primer. Three rounds of nested multiplex PCR with slightly modified ARM-PCR produced TCR beta libraries. The first two PCR rounds used TRBV1-TRBV30 primers with a Cbeta primer, 10 cycles each. TCRdb itself ran the multiplex PCR reads through MiXCR, one entry per CDR3 protein. Here the sample spans about 180,000 distinct CDR3 sequences, 50% to 75% being singletons. In addition to blood RNA drawn from unsorted whole blood, germline DNA was extracted. The sequenced sample consisted of peripheral blood. The source is a man aged 40-49 years with primary liver carcinoma and hepatitis B virus infection.

This clonotype was detected many times. The genes are TRBV11-2 and TRBJ2-7; weak D call: TRBD2 (6 bases). This CDR3 comprises 15 residues. V gave up 4 bases and J gave up 3 bases, with 16 bases separating them. The germline gives CDR1 SGHAT, CDR2 FQNNGV. This CDR3 is CASSSGTGLHYEQYF. In nucleotides, the CDR3 is TGTGCCAGCAGCTCGGGGACTGGCTTACACTACGAGCAGTACTTC.

As regards this clonotype: At one end the junction does not follow the germline gene, possibly because of a read error. This chain uses TRBV13 with TRBJ2-5; maybe TRBD2 (5 bases). From germline, CDR1 is PRHDT and CDR2 FYEKMQ (reference sequence). The CDR3 spans 15 residues. CDR3 DNA sequence: TGTGTCAGCAGCATAGGACGTCGGCTCGGGGAGACCCAGTGCTTC. Protein product: CVSSIGRRLGETQCF.

The chain uses TRBV5-4 and TRBJ2-7; 8 bases align to TRBD2. CDR3 length: 14 amino acids. V was clipped by 2 bases and J by 0 bases; unmatched bases: 1. The germline gives CDR1 SGHNT, CDR2 YYREEE (reference sequence). CDR3 sequence: CASSFGTSSYEQYF. CDR3 bases: TGTGCCAGCAGCTTTGGGACTAGCTCCTACGAGCAGTACTTC.

Concerning this clonotype: Mismatch with germline at one junction end may stem from a read error. V and J are TRBV5-4 and TRBJ1-1; TRBD1 aligns across 7 bases. Germline CDR1 and CDR2: SGHNT and YYREEE (reference sequence). This CDR3 region has 14 residues. This chain's CDR3 is CASSFQGVNTEALF. DNA of the CDR3: TGTGCCAGCAGCTTCCAGGGGGTGAACACTGAAGCTTTATTT.

As regards this clonotype: A read error may explain this, as a much larger clone is one base away. The CDR3 coding sequence is TGCAGCGCCACCCCCGATAAGGGGTACGAGCAGTACTTC. It translates to CSATPDKGYEQYF. The genes are TRBV29-1 and TRBJ2-7, with D maybe TRBD1 (5 bases). The V gene's germline CDR1 is SQVTM and CDR2 ANQGSEA. The length of the CDR3 is 13 residues. V was pared by 7 bases and J by 4 bases, with 17 bases between.

As regards this clonotype: A much larger clone lies one base from this, so it may be a read error. The rearrangement joins TRBV11-2 to TRBJ2-2; 13 bases map to TRBD2. Germline-derived CDR1 and CDR2 are SGHAT and FQNNGV. This CDR3 region has 17 residues. CDR3 nucleotide sequence: TGTGTCAGCAGCTTACTAGCGGGAGGGCCTGGCACCGGGGAGCTGTTTTTT. It codes for CVSSLLAGGPGTGELFF.

With respect to this clonotype: Relative to the germline gene, one junction end is altered; a read error may explain this. The V gene is TRBV6-2 or TRBV6-3, the J gene TRBJ2-6; perhaps TRBD2 as D (6 bases). CDR1 is MNHEY and CDR2 is SVGEGT in the germline V gene. The CDR3 sequence is 22 residues long. The CDR3 region is CASSYEVMFGGRTISGANVLTF. DNA of the CDR3: TGTGCCAGCAGTTACGAGGTCATGTTCGGGGGACGAACCATCTCTGGGGCTAACGTCCTGACTTTC.

The chain joins TRBV11-2 to TRBJ2-7; maybe TRBD1 (5 bases). V lost 5 bases and J lost 4, with 18 bases in between. The CDR3 is made up of 15 amino acids. Germline V gene data show CDR1 as SGHAT and CDR2 as FQNNGV. CDR3 nucleotides: TGTGCCAGCAGCCTAGGGGTCTGGAGAATTTACGAGCAGTACTTC. Translated, it gives CASSLGVWRIYEQYF.

Details on this clonotype: Sequence at one end of the junction differs from germline and may be a read error. V usage is TRBV6-5 and J usage is TRBJ2-7; 9 bases map to TRBD1. Per the germline V gene, CDR1 is MNHEY and CDR2 is SVGAGI. This CDR3 has 15 residues. The CDR3 loop reads CASSYPGQGTHEQYF. In nucleotides, the CDR3 is TGTGCTAGCAGTTACCCGGGACAGGGTACCCACGAGCAGTACTTC.

This clonotype was counted a few times. DNA for the CDR3: TGTGCCTCCCGGGACAGGTACGCAGAGACCCAGTACTTC. Its translation: CASRDRYAETQYF. This chain uses TRBV6-1 with TRBJ2-5; the match to TRBD1 covers 8 bases. The CDR3 sequence is 13 residues long. Losses at the gene ends were 11 bases for V and 4 bases for J; bases not matched to a gene: 9. From germline, CDR1 is MNHNS and CDR2 SASEGT.

This clonotype was seen ten or more times. The rearrangement joins TRBV11-2 to TRBJ1-1; 9 bases map to TRBD1. This CDR3 is built from 15 residues. Germline V gene sequence: CDR1 SGHAT, CDR2 FQNNGV. V lost 2 bases, J lost 5 bases, and 6 bases stayed unmatched. The CDR3 loop is CASSLNRGQGTEAFF. The DNA of the CDR3 is TGTGCCAGCAGCTTAAACAGGGGGCAAGGGACTGAAGCTTTCTTT.

This rearrangement joins TRBV2 to TRBJ2-7, with 10 bases lining up with TRBD2. Germline assignment: CDR1 SNHLY and CDR2 FYNNEI. J lost 5 bases, V lost 2 bases, and 6 bases had no gene match. The CDR3 spans 15 residues. DNA of the CDR3: TGTGCCAGCAGTGAATTGCTAGCGGGAGTGAACGAGCAGTACTTC. Protein: CASSELLAGVNEQYF.

A single count supports this clonotype. The genes are TRBV6-2 or TRBV6-3 and TRBJ2-3, with unresolved D. CDR1 MNHEY and CDR2 SVGEGT come from the germline V gene. The V end was cut by 3 bases, the J end by 4 bases, with 8 bases between. This CDR3 has 13 amino acids. Here the CDR3 reads CASSYQSADTQYF. The CDR3 region has the DNA TGTGCCAGCAGTTATCAAAGCGCAGATACGCAGTATTTT.

A word on this clonotype: The junction departs from germline at one end; a sequencing error may be responsible. The V and J genes are TRBV28 and TRBJ1-1; D gene uncertain. The CDR3 totals 11 residues. In germline, CDR1 is MDHEN, CDR2 SYDVKM. CDR3 region: CGSSLKLKAFF. The DNA for the CDR3 is TGTGGCAGCAGCCTAAAACTAAAAGCTTTCTTT. Full variable domain (missing parts from reference TRBV28 and TRBJ1-1): DVKVTQSSRYLVKRTGEKVFLECVQDMDHENMFWYRQDPGLGLRLIYFSYDVKMKEKGDIPEGYSVSREKKERFSLILESASTNQTSMYLCGSSLKLKAFFGQGTRLTVV.

This clonotype occurred once. A junction boundary mismatches the germline segment, possibly from a read error. This chain joins TRBV5-5 and TRBJ1-4; D is uncertain. Germline assignment: CDR1 SGHKS and CDR2 YYEKEE (reference sequence). This CDR3 comprises 13 residues. The CDR3 sequence: CASSSVAGEKVFF. CDR3 bases: TGTGCCAGCAGCTCCGTAGCAGGTGAAAAAGTGTTTTTT.

This clonotype has just one count. The chain uses TRBV28 and TRBJ2-5; 7 bases line up with TRBD2. The CDR3 length is 14 residues. J gave up 9 bases and V 7 bases, and 14 bases lay outside the gene matches. From germline, CDR1 is MDHEN and CDR2 SYDVKM. This chain's CDR3 is CASMGGEEEEAQYF. The DNA of the CDR3 is TGTGCCAGCATGGGAGGGGAGGAAGAGGAGGCCCAGTACTTC.

This clonotype was seen only a few times. A single base separates this from a much larger clone, so it may be a read error. The DNA of the CDR3 is TGCAGCGTTACAAGTCAGCAAGAGACCCAGTACTTC. Its translation is CSVTSQQETQYF. The rearrangement links TRBV29-1 to TRBJ2-5, with no clear D. V dropped 5 bases and J dropped 2 bases, with 9 bases sitting between them. CDR1 and CDR2 from the germline V gene are SQVTM and ANQGSEA. The CDR3 spans 12 residues.

J is TRBJ2-5 and V is TRBV6-5; D is ambiguous. Germline V gives CDR1 MNHEY, CDR2 SVGAGI. The CDR3 runs 14 residues. Trimming took 0 bases from V and 2 from J, leaving 7 bases between them. CDR3 DNA: TGTGCCAGCAGTTACTCGTACCTACAAGAGACCCAGTACTTC. This gives the protein CASSYSYLQETQYF.

The chain links TRBV5-6 to TRBJ1-3; D ambiguous. V was clipped by 5 bases and J by 2 bases, with 17 bases between them. CDR1 is SGHDT and CDR2 is YYEEEE in the germline V gene. The CDR3 is made up of 16 amino acids. The CDR3 is CASRERPGSAGNTIYF. CDR3 sequence (DNA): TGTGCCAGCAGAGAGAGGCCAGGTTCTGCTGGAAACACCATATATTTT. The full variable domain, in which reference TRBV5-6 and TRBJ1-3 provide the parts outside the CDR3, is DAGVTQSPTHLIKTRGQQVTLRCSPKSGHDTVSWYQQALGQGPQFIFQYYEEEERQRGNFPDRFSGHQFPNYSSELNVNALLLGDSALYLCASRERPGSAGNTIYFGEGSWLTVV.

The CDR3 sequence: CSVESGGGNTIYF. The CDR3 DNA is TGCAGCGTTGAATCAGGGGGGGGAAACACCATATATTTT. The rearrangement uses TRBV29-1 and TRBJ1-3, with TRBD1 identical over 7 bases. Germline CDR1 reads SQVTM; CDR2 reads ANQGSEA. This CDR3 has 13 residues. The junction had 2 bases not matched to a gene; V was cut back by 2 bases and J by 4 bases.

In the case of this clonotype: An end of the junction differs from the germline gene, which may be a read error. The CDR3 protein is CTSSPQGSQRHFF. The CDR3 DNA reads TGTACCAGCAGCCCGCAAGGGTCCCAGAGGCACTTCTTC. V gene TRBV11-2 combines with J gene TRBJ2-1; D not resolved. CDR1 and CDR2 (germline): SGHAT, FQNNGV. The CDR3 is 13 amino acids.

The V call is TRBV6-1, the J call TRBJ2-7; 8 bases fit TRBD1. J was trimmed by 6 bases and V by 3 bases; bases with no gene match: 7. This CDR3 comprises 14 residues. CDR1 is MNHNS and CDR2 is SASEGT in the germline V gene. DNA for the CDR3: TGTGCCAGCAGTGATGGGCAGGGGGCGTCCGAGCAGTACTTC. This encodes CASSDGQGASEQYF.

This clonotype was seen only a few times. The V call is TRBV13, the J call TRBJ2-5; tentatively, D is TRBD2 (5 bases). Germline V gene lookup returns CDR1 PRHDT and CDR2 FYEKMQ (reference sequence). V lost 1 base, J lost 8 bases, and 14 bases lay in between. The CDR3 loop spans 14 amino acids. CDR3 bases: TGTGCCAGCAGCTTAGCTCGGTCCGGGGAAACCCAGTACTTC. Translated, it gives CASSLARSGETQYF.

This chain joins TRBV28 and TRBJ2-1; 9 bases map to TRBD2. Germline lookup yields CDR1 MDHEN and CDR2 SYDVKM. The CDR3 contains 15 residues. V lost 7 bases, J lost 5 bases, and 9 bases stayed unmatched. CDR3 bases: TGTGCCAGCACCTCCATAGCGGGAGTCCACAATGAGCAGTTCTTC. This encodes CASTSIAGVHNEQFF. Supplemented by reference TRBV28 and TRBJ2-1, the full variable domain reads DVKVTQSSRYLVKRTGEKVFLECVQDMDHENMFWYRQDPGLGLRLIYFSYDVKMKEKGDIPEGYSVSREKKERFSLILESASTNQTSMYLCASTSIAGVHNEQFFGPGTRLTVL.

This clonotype was seen a few times. J is TRBJ2-3 and V is TRBV10-3, with 8 positions matching TRBD2. The V segment lost 6 bases and the J segment 0 bases; nucleotides outside the gene matches: 5. Germline values: CDR1 ENHRY, CDR2 SYGVKD. The CDR3 is made up of 15 amino acids. The DNA of the CDR3 is TGTGCCATCAGCCCATCTAGCGGGAGCACAGATACGCAGTATTTT. The encoded protein is CAISPSSGSTDTQYF.

This clonotype is a singleton in its sample. A much more abundant neighbour one base away suggests this may be a read error. The genes are TRBV12-5 and TRBJ1-1; D remains ambiguous. The CDR3 has 13 residues. Germline V gene lookup returns CDR1 LGHNT and CDR2 FRNRAP. The CDR3 here is CPSVDPRRTEAFF. CDR3 bases: TGTCCTAGTGTCGATCCTCGCCGCACTGAAGCTTTCTTT.

To note about this clonotype: The junction does not match germline at one end; this may be a read error. The chain links TRBV2 to TRBJ1-2, with 7 bases fitting TRBD1. The germline gives CDR1 SNHLY, CDR2 FYNNEI. This CDR3 comprises 14 residues. The CDR3 DNA reads as TGCGCCAGCAGTCCCCGACAGGGAAAAGGTGGCTACACCTTC. Translation gives CASSPRQGKGGYTF.

In the case of this clonotype: A read error may be the cause here, since a much bigger clone is one base away. The chain employs TRBV11-2 and TRBJ2-3; D remains unclear. Germline V lookup: CDR1 SGHAT, CDR2 FQNNGV. The ends were cut back, 1 base at V and 2 bases at J, with 13 bases in the middle. The CDR3 is made up of 16 amino acids. CDR3 sequence (DNA): TGTGCCAGCAGCTTAGGAGACCCTACCTCCACAGATACGCAGTATTTT. This translates into CASSLGDPTSTDTQYF.

Only one count was recorded for this clonotype. The chain has TRBV7-9 and TRBJ2-1; D unclear. The CDR3 is made up of 15 amino acids. Trimming took 8 bases from V and 0 from J, leaving 14 bases between them. CDR1 and CDR2 from the germline V gene are SEHNR and FQNEAQ (reference sequence). The CDR3 DNA follows: TGTGCCAGCTCCAAGGAGATAGGCTCCTACAATGAGCAGTTCTTC. Its protein product is CASSKEIGSYNEQFF.

As regards this clonotype: A much larger clone sits a single nucleotide away, making a read error possible. Because the CDR3 is missing its conserved closing phenylalanine or tryptophan, this is likely a read error. V is TRBV6-2 or TRBV6-3 and J is TRBJ2-7; D is perhaps TRBD1 (6 bases). Germline V gene sequence: CDR1 MNHEY, CDR2 SVGEGT. The ends were cut back, 6 bases at V and 6 bases at J, with 12 bases in the middle. The CDR3 runs to 12 residues. The CDR3 DNA reads as TGTGCCAGCAGCCCACAGGGAGTCGAGCAGTACCTC. It is translated as CASSPQGVEQYL.

About this clonotype itself: One base away lies a much larger clone, so this may be a sequencing read error. The chain joins TRBV11-2 to TRBJ2-3; D is perhaps TRBD1 (6 bases). Trimming cost V 7 bases and J 6 bases, with 17 bases left between them. Per germline, CDR1 SGHAT and CDR2 FQNNGV. The CDR3 loop spans 14 amino acids. The CDR3 loop is CASNESGTMDTQYF. The CDR3, as DNA: TGTGCCAGCAACGAATCCGGGACAATGGATACGCAGTATTTT.

To note about this clonotype: One junction end disagrees with the germline gene, perhaps due to a read error. This chain connects TRBV12-3 or TRBV12-4 to TRBJ2-5, with TRBD1 identical over 8 bases. The CDR3 totals 13 residues. The CDR3 DNA reads as TGTGCCAGCAGCTTTACAGGGGGAGAGACCGAGTACTTC. The encoded protein is CASSFTGGETEYF.